This TCR beta chain was obtained from a study of blood T cells in healthy people across ages. The wider study: Template switching captured about one barcoded beta molecule per two T cells.

Together with a sample-barcoded 5' primer, a J-beta primer mix was included in a second PCR lasting about 6 to 12 cycles. Any given sample supplied a minimum of 3 million CDR3-containing paired-end reads. TCRdb used MiXCR to reprocess the 5' RACE reads, holding one entry per CDR3 protein. The sample carries some 1.4 million distinct CDR3 sequences, about 43% recorded once. V trimming: 3 bases; J trimming: 6 bases; junction bases outside the gene matches: 7. CDR1 is ENHRY and CDR2 is SYGVKD in the germline V gene. The CDR3 sequence is 14 residues long. At least 6 micrograms of total RNA were extracted per sample.

The TCR was taken from a woman aged 18-29 years in good health. Sequencing input: blood. The rearrangement links TRBV10-3 to TRBJ1-2, with 7 nucleotides matching TRBD1. The CDR3 sequence: CAISDGQGGDGYTF. The CDR3 DNA reads TGTGCCATCAGTGACGGGCAGGGGGGCGATGGCTACACCTTC.